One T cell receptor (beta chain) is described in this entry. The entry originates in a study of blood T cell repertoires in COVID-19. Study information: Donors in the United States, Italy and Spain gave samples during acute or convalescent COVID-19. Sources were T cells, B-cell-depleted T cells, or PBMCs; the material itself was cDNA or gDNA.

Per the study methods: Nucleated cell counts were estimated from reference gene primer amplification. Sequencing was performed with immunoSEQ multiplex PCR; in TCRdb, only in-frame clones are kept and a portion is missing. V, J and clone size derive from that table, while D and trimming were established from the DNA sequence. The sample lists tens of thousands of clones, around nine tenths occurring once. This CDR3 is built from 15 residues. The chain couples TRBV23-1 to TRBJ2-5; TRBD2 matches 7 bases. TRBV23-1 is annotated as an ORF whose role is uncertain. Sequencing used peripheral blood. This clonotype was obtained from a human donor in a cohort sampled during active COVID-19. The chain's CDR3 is CAKTGASGIQETQYF. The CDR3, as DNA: TGCGCTAAAACCGGGGCTAGCGGAATCCAAGAGACCCAGTACTTC.